This TCR beta chain appears in the sequencing data of a study of T cell changes during pregnancy in multiple sclerosis. This clone appeared once. The table came from immunoSEQ multiplex PCR; TCRdb's copy has only in-frame clones and leaves some out. The table lists about 56,000 clones, approximately 90% of them singletons, with more than 2% in the top ten. With 5 bases removed from V and 4 bases from J, the gap between germline ends came to 17 bases. Germline CDR1 reads MGHDK; CDR2 reads SYGVNS. This CDR3 is built from 15 residues. Source: peripheral blood, taken in the first trimester of pregnancy. This clonotype was obtained from a female donor in good health, enrolled as a control in a pregnancy study. The chain is built from TRBV25-1 and TRBJ1-2; D uncertain. The CDR3 is CASSYPSTNLYGYTF. The DNA of the CDR3 is TGTGCCAGCAGTTACCCGAGCACCAATCTCTATGGCTACACCTTC.